The sequence of this T cell receptor beta chain was determined in a study of T cell responses to AZD1222 COVID-19 vaccine. Overall study findings and caveats: Vaccination with two AZD1222 doses was followed by a rise in Spike-specific TCR breadth and depth. Donors were largely white British and mainly female; clonal diversity was possibly underestimated.

TCRdb keeps only in-frame clones here, not all; method: immunoSEQ multiplex PCR. The sample lists around 100,000 clones; around 90% were seen once. This clone has more than one count but fewer than ten. Its antigen remains unidentified. Germline CDR1 and CDR2: MNHEY and SVGAGI. Deletions cut 4 bases from V and 3 bases from J, with 13 bases between. The CDR3 runs 14 residues. Here the sequenced sample was peripheral blood, taken on day 0 of AZD1222 vaccination. The receptor was isolated from an adult in good health. J is TRBJ2-7 and V is TRBV6-5; weak D call: TRBD1 (5 bases). CDR3 protein: CASSLGPRVYEQYF. The CDR3 DNA reads TGTGCCAGCAGTTTGGGGCCCCGGGTCTACGAGCAGTACTTC.